Listed here is a single TCR beta chain. This sample was taken from a study of blood T cell repertoires in COVID-19. At the level of the study: Samples came from the United States, Italy and Spain, spanning acute and convalescent COVID-19. T cells, B-cell-depleted T cells, or PBMCs provided the cDNA or gDNA that served as material.

Authors' data handling: How many nucleated cells were present was estimated from reference gene primer amplification. Sequenced by immunoSEQ multiplex PCR; TCRdb stores in-frame clones only, minus some. V, J and clone size are those of that table, while D and trimming were read from the DNA. This table has around 99,000 clones, over 70% appearing once. Germline CDR1 and CDR2: SGHDN and FVKESK. The CDR3 extends over 11 amino acids. V was trimmed by 4 bases and J by 7 bases, leaving 6 bases between them. Sequencing was carried out using peripheral blood. The chain is built from TRBV14 and TRBJ2-3; D is unclear. The origin of this receptor is a middle-aged man who had recovered from COVID-19. CDR3 protein: CASSPGYTQYF. CDR3 sequence (DNA): TGTGCCAGCAGCCCAGGATATACGCAGTATTTT.